This T cell receptor beta chain was captured in a study of T cell responses to AZD1222 COVID-19 vaccine. Points from the study as a whole: Reports say nearly half of spike-specific TCRs go after unmutated variant regions. A mostly white British donor set with more females was recruited, and clonal diversity was possibly underestimated.

This table comes from immunoSEQ multiplex PCR, and its TCRdb copy is limited to in-frame clones, with some not included. The profile shows roughly 120,000 clones, roughly 91% of them singletons. From germline, CDR1 is MNHEY and CDR2 SMNVEV (reference sequence). Trimming left V 2 bases short and J 1 base short, with 5 bases between. The CDR3 runs 14 residues. Worth noting for this clone: Its antigen is not identified.

The rearrangement uses TRBV27 and TRBJ1-4; D is unresolved. This material consisted of peripheral blood, taken 28 days after the second AZD1222 dose. The receptor was derived from an adult who received the AZD1222 COVID-19 vaccine. The chain's CDR3 is CASSLGRTNEKLFF. DNA for the CDR3: TGTGCCAGCAGTTTAGGTAGAACTAATGAAAAACTGTTTTTT.